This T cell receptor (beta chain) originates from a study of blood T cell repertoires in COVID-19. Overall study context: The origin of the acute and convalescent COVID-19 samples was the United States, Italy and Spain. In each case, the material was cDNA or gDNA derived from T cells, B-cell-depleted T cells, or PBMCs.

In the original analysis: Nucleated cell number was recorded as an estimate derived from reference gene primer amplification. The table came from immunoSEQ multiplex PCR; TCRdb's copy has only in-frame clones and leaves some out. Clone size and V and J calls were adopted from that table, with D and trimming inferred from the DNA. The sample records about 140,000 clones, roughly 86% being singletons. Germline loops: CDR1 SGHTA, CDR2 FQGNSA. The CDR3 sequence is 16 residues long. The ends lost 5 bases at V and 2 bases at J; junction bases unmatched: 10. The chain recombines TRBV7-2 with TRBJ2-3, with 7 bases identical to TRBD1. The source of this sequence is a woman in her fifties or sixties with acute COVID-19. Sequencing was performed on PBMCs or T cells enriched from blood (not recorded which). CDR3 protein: CASSDQGTANTDTQYF. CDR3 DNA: TGTGCCAGCAGCGACCAAGGGACAGCCAACACAGATACGCAGTATTTT.